This T cell receptor beta chain comes out of a study of blood T cell repertoires in COVID-19. Study information: Sites across the United States, Italy and Spain contributed samples from acute and convalescent COVID-19.

Categorization into cohorts depended on clinical history that participants reported. Produced via immunoSEQ multiplex PCR; TCRdb's table is partial and in-frame only. The profile shows roughly 130,000 clones, 75% to 90% of them singletons. V lost 2 bases and J 6 bases, leaving 18 bases between the germline ends. Germline V lookup: CDR1 SGHKS, CDR2 YYEKEE (reference sequence). This CDR3 is built from 16 residues. Specimen: PBMCs or T cells enriched from blood (not recorded which). The gene calls are TRBV5-5 and TRBJ1-3; possible D gene TRBD1, 6 bases. This sequence originates from a woman between 45 and 60 years old who had recovered from COVID-19. CDR3 sequence: CASSFFPQGNLNTIYF. For the CDR3, the DNA is TGTGCCAGCAGCTTCTTCCCACAGGGCAATCTAAACACCATATATTTT.